A selection of T cell receptor beta chains follows, all from one sample in a study of blood T cell repertoires in COVID-19. Profiling relied on immunoSEQ multiplex PCR, and the TCRdb table lists in-frame clones only, not all of them. The table lists 55,000 to 85,000 clones, about nine tenths of them singletons. Specimen: peripheral blood. These receptors came from a woman under 30 with acute or convalescent COVID-19. CDR3s include the opening cysteine and the closing phenylalanine or tryptophan. D genes are given only for firm matches. Part of the rows lack a size; the others show once, few, many or a class for expanded clones.

J gene: TRBJ2-1
V gene: TRBV29-1
D gene: TRBD2
clone size: .
CDR3 DNA: TGCAGCGTTGAAGGGGCCAGCGGGAGGGGTTTCGATGAACAGTTCTTC
CDR3 protein: CSVEGASGRGFDEQFF

J gene: TRBJ2-5
V gene: TRBV29-1
D gene: TRBD1
clone size: .
CDR3 DNA: TGCAGCGTCGAAACAGGGGGAGAGACCCAGTACTTC
CDR3 protein: CSVETGGETQYF

J gene: TRBJ2-4
V gene: TRBV5-5
D gene: TRBD1
clone size: .
CDR3 DNA: TGTGCCAGCAGCTTCGGACAGGGAAACATTCAGTACTTC
CDR3 protein: CASSFGQGNIQYF

J gene: TRBJ2-7
V gene: TRBV4-3
D gene: TRBD2
clone size: .
CDR3 DNA: TGCGCCAGCAGCCAAGATCCTAGCGGGCACTCCTACGAGCAGTACTTC
CDR3 protein: CASSQDPSGHSYEQYF

J gene: TRBJ1-1
V gene: TRBV28
D gene: .
clone size: .
CDR3 DNA: TGTGCCAGCAGTTCCTCGACAAAAGAGGACAGTAACACTGAAGCTTTCTTT
CDR3 protein: CASSSSTKEDSNTEAFF

J gene: TRBJ1-3
V gene: TRBV9
D gene: .
clone size: .
CDR3 DNA: TGTGCCAGCAGCGAGGGAGCCGACACCATATATTTT
CDR3 protein: CASSEGADTIYF

J gene: TRBJ2-5
V gene: TRBV7-2
D gene: .
clone size: .
CDR3 DNA: TGTGCCAGCAGCCCACGACCGGGTCGGGAGACCCAGTACTTC
CDR3 protein: CASSPRPGRETQYF

J gene: TRBJ1-2
V gene: TRBV7-2
D gene: .
clone size: .
CDR3 DNA: TGTGCCAGCAGTCCGTCGAAAGCCTCCTATGGCTACACCTTC
CDR3 protein: CASSPSKASYGYTF

J gene: TRBJ2-2
V gene: TRBV7-2
D gene: .
clone size: .
CDR3 DNA: TGTGCCAGCAGCGCCCCTAATACCCGGGAGCTGTTTTTT
CDR3 protein: CASSAPNTRELFF

J gene: TRBJ1-1
V gene: TRBV5-4
D gene: .
clone size: .
CDR3 DNA: TGTGCCAGCAGCTTGTCTGGAGCTTTGGAAGCTTTCTTT
CDR3 protein: CASSLSGALEAFF

J gene: TRBJ2-5
V gene: TRBV10-3
D gene: TRBD2
clone size: .
CDR3 DNA: TGTGCCATCAGTGAGGGGGGGGAGAAGCAAGAGACCCAGTACTTC
CDR3 protein: CAISEGGEKQETQYF

J gene: TRBJ2-4
V gene: TRBV20-1
D gene: .
clone size: .
CDR3 DNA: TGCAGTGCTAGAGATCGTAACATTCAGTACTTC
CDR3 protein: CSARDRNIQYF

J gene: TRBJ1-1
V gene: TRBV18
D gene: TRBD1
clone size: once
CDR3 DNA: TGTGCCAGCTCAGACAGGGTAGGGCTGAACACTGAAGCTTTCTTT
CDR3 protein: CASSDRVGLNTEAFF

J gene: TRBJ2-4
V gene: TRBV5-4
D gene: TRBD2
clone size: few
CDR3 DNA: TGTGCCAGCAGCTCCTGGGGACTAGCGGGGACCAAAAACATTCAGTACTTC
CDR3 protein: CASSSWGLAGTKNIQYF

J gene: TRBJ1-4
V gene: TRBV5-1
D gene: TRBD1
clone size: .
CDR3 DNA: TGCGCCAGCAGCTTGGTACAGGGGGGTGAAAAACTGTTTTTT
CDR3 protein: CASSLVQGGEKLFF

J gene: TRBJ2-4
V gene: TRBV28
D gene: .
clone size: .
CDR3 DNA: TGTGCCAGCAGTTTGGGAGGGGGTCCCAAAAACATTCAGTACTTC
CDR3 protein: CASSLGGGPKNIQYF

J gene: TRBJ1-5
V gene: TRBV4-3
D gene: .
clone size: .
CDR3 DNA: TGCGCCAGCAGCCATTCCCTACAGGGTCGCAATCAGCCCCAGCATTTT
CDR3 protein: CASSHSLQGRNQPQHF

J gene: TRBJ2-5
V gene: TRBV16
D gene: TRBD1
clone size: .
CDR3 DNA: TGTGCCAGCAGCCAATCGGCAGGGGGCGTGGAGACCCAGTACTTC
CDR3 protein: CASSQSAGGVETQYF

J gene: TRBJ2-1
V gene: TRBV5-1
D gene: TRBD2
clone size: .
CDR3 DNA: TGCGCCAGCAGCTGGGATACTAGCGGGAGTTCCTACAATGAGCAGTTCTTC
CDR3 protein: CASSWDTSGSSYNEQFF

J gene: TRBJ1-1
V gene: TRBV9
D gene: .
clone size: .
CDR3 DNA: TGTGCCAGCAGCGTAGGGGGACCGGTAAGGGAGGTGTTCACTGAAGCTTTCTTT
CDR3 protein: CASSVGGPVREVFTEAFF

J gene: TRBJ2-3
V gene: TRBV7-9
D gene: .
clone size: .
CDR3 DNA: TGTGCCAGCAAGGAGGGTACGCAGTATTTT
CDR3 protein: CASKEGTQYF

J gene: TRBJ1-2
V gene: TRBV7-9
D gene: TRBD1
clone size: .
CDR3 DNA: TGTGCCAGCAGCGACCCGACAGGGAACTATGGCTACACCTTC
CDR3 protein: CASSDPTGNYGYTF

J gene: TRBJ1-1
V gene: TRBV24-1
D gene: .
clone size: .
CDR3 DNA: TGTGCCACCAGTGACCTCTCTCGCCCATTTCAGATTATGAACACTGAAGCTTTCTTT
CDR3 protein: CATSDLSRPFQIMNTEAFF

J gene: TRBJ2-5
V gene: TRBV5-1
D gene: .
clone size: .
CDR3 DNA: TGCGCCAGCAGCGATAGCGGCCAAGAGACCCAGTACTTC
CDR3 protein: CASSDSGQETQYF

J gene: TRBJ2-7
V gene: TRBV10-3
D gene: .
clone size: .
CDR3 DNA: TGTGCCATCAGAGACCCAGGAACCTACGAGCAGTACTTC
CDR3 protein: CAIRDPGTYEQYF